The clone carrying this T cell receptor (beta chain) has a handful of counts. No antigen is known for it. Each donor gave roughly 10 milliliters of peripheral blood. The V end was cut by 4 bases, the J end by 2 bases, with 11 bases between. This CDR3 has 14 amino acids. Germline V gene sequence: CDR1 SGHRS, CDR2 YFSETQ. Combining a sample-barcoded 5' primer with a J-beta primer mix, a second PCR ran for about 7 to 12 cycles. TCRdb itself ran the 5' RACE reads through MiXCR, one entry per CDR3 protein. The sample lists 550,000 to 700,000 distinct CDR3 sequences, roughly a quarter occurring once. The data stem from a study of blood T cells in healthy people across ages. Study conclusions and caveats: TCR beta diversity correlated strongly with naive T cell percentage. Both higher diversity and more naive CD4+ cells marked long-lived donors when set against aged donors. Using unsorted PBMCs precluded a conclusive naive versus antigen-experienced comparison.

The sequencing sample was made of blood. The sequence was obtained from a woman aged 70-85 years in good health. The chain is built from TRBV5-1 and TRBJ2-3, with D maybe TRBD1 (5 bases). The CDR3 spells CASSQGPYTDTQYF. The CDR3 coding sequence is TGCGCCAGCAGCCAGGGTCCTTACACAGATACGCAGTATTTT.